A single count supports the clone carrying this TCR beta chain. The authors' processing: From reference gene primer amplification, estimates of nucleated cell counts were derived. TCRdb keeps only in-frame clones here, not all; method: immunoSEQ multiplex PCR. V and J calls plus clone size are reproduced from that table; the DNA served to infer D and trimming. The repertoire holds approximately 190,000 clones, with around 84% as singletons. These data belong to a study of blood T cell repertoires in COVID-19. About the research overall: T cells, B-cell-depleted T cells, or PBMCs supplied cDNA or gDNA.

The CDR3 is made up of 16 amino acids. Per the germline V gene, CDR1 is SNHLY and CDR2 is FYNNEI. After removal of 6 bases from V and 3 bases from J, the junction contained 7 bases not matched to a gene. This TCR was sampled from a man in his thirties or forties with active or convalescent COVID-19. The chain has TRBV2 and TRBJ2-3; 12 positions match TRBD2. Sequencing was carried out using peripheral blood. The DNA for the CDR3 is TGTGCCAGCAGCTTGACTAGCGGGGGCGGTACAGATACGCAGTATTTT. Translated: CASSLTSGGGTDTQYF.